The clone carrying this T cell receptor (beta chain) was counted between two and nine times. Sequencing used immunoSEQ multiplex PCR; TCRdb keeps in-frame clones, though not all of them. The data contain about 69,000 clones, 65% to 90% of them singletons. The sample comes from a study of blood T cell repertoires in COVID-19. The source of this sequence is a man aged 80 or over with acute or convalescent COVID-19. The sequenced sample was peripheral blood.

The CDR3 DNA reads as TGCGCCAGCACTCTTTTGACTAGTTTTAGTAAGCAGTTCTTC. The encoded protein is CASTLLTSFSKQFF. This chain uses TRBV5-1 with TRBJ2-1; a possible D gene is TRBD2 (6 bases). The length of the CDR3 is 14 residues. V was trimmed by 6 bases and J by 11 bases, leaving 21 bases between them. In germline, CDR1 is SGHRS, CDR2 YFSETQ.